This entry concerns a single TCR beta chain. The record originates from a study of cytomegalovirus exposure and HLA in healthy donors. J was trimmed by 5 bases and V by 6 bases; bases with no gene match: 7. The CDR3 is 15 residues long. Per germline, CDR1 MDHEN and CDR2 SYDVKM. The PCR employed 60 Vbeta primers together with 13 Jbeta primers. Measured with immunoSEQ multiplex PCR; TCRdb has only the in-frame clones, and not every one. Here the sample spans 100,000 or so clones, around three quarters being singletons. Sequenced sample: PBMCs. The clonotype originates from a man aged 40-49 years in good health and CMV-seronegative. The chain carries TRBV28 and TRBJ2-2; TRBD1 matches 9 bases. DNA for the CDR3: TGTGCCAGCAGCCCCGGGACAGGGAATACCGGGGAGCTGTTTTTT. It encodes CASSPGTGNTGELFF.